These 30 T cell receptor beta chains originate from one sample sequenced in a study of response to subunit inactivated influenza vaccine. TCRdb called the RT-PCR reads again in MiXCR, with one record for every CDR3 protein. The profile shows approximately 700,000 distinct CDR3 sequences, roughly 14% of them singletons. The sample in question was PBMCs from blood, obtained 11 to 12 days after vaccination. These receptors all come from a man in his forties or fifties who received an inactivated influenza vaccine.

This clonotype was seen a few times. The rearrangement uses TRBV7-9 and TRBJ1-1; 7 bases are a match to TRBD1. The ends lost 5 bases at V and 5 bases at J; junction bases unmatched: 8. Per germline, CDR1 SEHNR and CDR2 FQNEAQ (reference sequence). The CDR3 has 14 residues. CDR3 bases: TGTGCCAGCAGCGTTAGACAGGGAGTTACTGAAGCTTTCTTT. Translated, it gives CASSVRQGVTEAFF.

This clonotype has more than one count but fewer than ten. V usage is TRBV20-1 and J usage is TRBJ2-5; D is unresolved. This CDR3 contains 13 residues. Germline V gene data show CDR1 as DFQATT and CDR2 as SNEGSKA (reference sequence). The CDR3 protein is CSALSILQETQYF. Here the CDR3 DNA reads TGCAGCGCCCTCTCCATACTACAGGAGACCCAGTACTTC.

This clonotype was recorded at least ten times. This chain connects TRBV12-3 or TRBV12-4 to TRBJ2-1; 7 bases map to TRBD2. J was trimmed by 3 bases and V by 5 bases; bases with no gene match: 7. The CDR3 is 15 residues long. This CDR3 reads CASSGRLAFYNEQFF. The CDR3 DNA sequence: TGTGCCAGCAGTGGGAGACTAGCTTTCTACAATGAGCAGTTCTTC.

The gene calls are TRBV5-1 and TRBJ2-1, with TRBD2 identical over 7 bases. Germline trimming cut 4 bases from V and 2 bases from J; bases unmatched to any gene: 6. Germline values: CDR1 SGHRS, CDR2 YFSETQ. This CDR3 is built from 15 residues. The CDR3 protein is CASSPGGRAYNEQFF. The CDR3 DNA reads TGCGCCAGCAGCCCGGGAGGTAGGGCCTACAATGAGCAGTTCTTC. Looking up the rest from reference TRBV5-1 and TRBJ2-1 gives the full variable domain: KAGVTQTPRYLIKTRGQQVTLSCSPISGHRSVSWYQQTPGQGLQFLFEYFSETQRNKGNFPGRFSGRQFSNSRSEMNVSTLELGDSALYLCASSPGGRAYNEQFFGPGTRLTVL.

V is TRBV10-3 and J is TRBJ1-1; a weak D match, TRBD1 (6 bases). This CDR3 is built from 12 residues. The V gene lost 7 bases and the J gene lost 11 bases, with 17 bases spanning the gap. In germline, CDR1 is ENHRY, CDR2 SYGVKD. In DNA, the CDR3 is TGTGCCATCAAGAACCGGGGGGGGGCGGCTTTCTTT. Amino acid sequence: CAIKNRGGAAFF.

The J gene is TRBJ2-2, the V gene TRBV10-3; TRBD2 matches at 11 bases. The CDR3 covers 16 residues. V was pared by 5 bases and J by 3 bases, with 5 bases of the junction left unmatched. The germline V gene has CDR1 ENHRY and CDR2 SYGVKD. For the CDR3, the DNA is TGTGCCATCAGTCGACTACTAGCGGGAGACACCGGGGAGCTGTTTTTT. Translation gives CAISRLLAGDTGELFF.

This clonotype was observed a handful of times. This chain's CDR3 is CASSWTRSEQFF. The CDR3 bases are TGTGCCAGCAGCTGGACTAGGTCTGAGCAGTTCTTC. The chain is built from TRBV12-3 or TRBV12-4 and TRBJ2-1; 7 bases are shared with TRBD2. The V gene end was trimmed by 6 bases and the J gene end by 9 bases; junction bases not matched to a gene: 5. The length of the CDR3 is 12 residues.

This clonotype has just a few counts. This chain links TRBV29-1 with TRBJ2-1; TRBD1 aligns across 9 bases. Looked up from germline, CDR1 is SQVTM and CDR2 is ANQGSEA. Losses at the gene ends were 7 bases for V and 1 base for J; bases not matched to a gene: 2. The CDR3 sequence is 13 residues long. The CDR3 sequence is CSGGTGSYNEQFF. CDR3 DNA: TGCAGCGGCGGGACAGGGTCCTACAATGAGCAGTTCTTC.

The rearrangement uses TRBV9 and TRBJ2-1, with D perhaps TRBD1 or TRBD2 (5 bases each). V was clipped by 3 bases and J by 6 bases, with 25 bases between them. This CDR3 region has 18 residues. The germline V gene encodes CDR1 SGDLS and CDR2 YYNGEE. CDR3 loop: CASSAYGTDQDLTNEQFF. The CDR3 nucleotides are TGTGCCAGCAGCGCATACGGGACCGATCAAGATCTTACCAATGAGCAGTTCTTC. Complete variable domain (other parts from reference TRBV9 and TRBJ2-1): DSGVTQTPKHLITATGQRVTLRCSPRSGDLSVYWYQQSLDQGLQFLIQYYNGEERAKGNILERFSAQQFPDLHSELNLSSLELGDSALYFCASSAYGTDQDLTNEQFFGPGTRLTVL.

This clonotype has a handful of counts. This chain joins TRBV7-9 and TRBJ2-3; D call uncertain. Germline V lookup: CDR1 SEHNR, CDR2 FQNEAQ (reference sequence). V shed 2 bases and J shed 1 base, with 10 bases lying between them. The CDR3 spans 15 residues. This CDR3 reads CASSLLMAGTDTQYF. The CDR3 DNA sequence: TGTGCCAGCAGCTTATTAATGGCCGGCACAGATACGCAGTATTTT.

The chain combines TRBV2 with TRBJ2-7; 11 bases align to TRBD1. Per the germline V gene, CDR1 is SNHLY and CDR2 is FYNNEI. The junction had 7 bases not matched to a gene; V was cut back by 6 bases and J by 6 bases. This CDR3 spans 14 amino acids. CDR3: CASRGQGAFGEQYF. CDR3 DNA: TGTGCCAGCAGAGGACAGGGGGCTTTTGGCGAGCAGTACTTC.

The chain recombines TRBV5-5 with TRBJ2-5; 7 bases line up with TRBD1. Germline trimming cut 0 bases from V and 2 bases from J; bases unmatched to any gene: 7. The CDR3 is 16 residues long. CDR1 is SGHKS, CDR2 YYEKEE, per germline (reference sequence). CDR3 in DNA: TGTGCCAGCAGCTTGGCCAGGGACAGATATCAAGAGACCCAGTACTTC. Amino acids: CASSLARDRYQETQYF. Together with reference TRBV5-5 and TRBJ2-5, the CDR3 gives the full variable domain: DAGVTQSPTHLIKTRGQQVTLRCSPISGHKSVSWYQQVLGQGPQFIFQYYEKEERGRGNFPDRFSARQFPNYSSELNVNALLLGDSALYLCASSLARDRYQETQYFGPGTRLLVL.

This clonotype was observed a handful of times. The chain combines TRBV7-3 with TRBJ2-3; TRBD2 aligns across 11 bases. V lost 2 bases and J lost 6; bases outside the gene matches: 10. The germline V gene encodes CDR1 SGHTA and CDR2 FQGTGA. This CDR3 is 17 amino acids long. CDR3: CASSLGELAGVGDTQYF. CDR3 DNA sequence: TGTGCCAGCAGCTTAGGGGAACTAGCGGGAGTAGGGGATACGCAGTATTTT.

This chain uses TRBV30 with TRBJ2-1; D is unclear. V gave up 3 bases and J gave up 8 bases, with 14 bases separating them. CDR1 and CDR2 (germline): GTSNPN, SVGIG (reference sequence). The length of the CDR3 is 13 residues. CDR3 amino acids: CAWSAPLPHEQFF. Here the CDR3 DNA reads TGTGCCTGGAGCGCCCCTCTTCCCCATGAGCAGTTCTTC. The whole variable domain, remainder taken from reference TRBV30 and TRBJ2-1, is SQTIHQWPATLVQPVGSPLSLECTVEGTSNPNLYWYRQAAGRGLQLLFYSVGIGQISSEVPQNLSASRPQDRQFILSSKKLLLSDSGFYLCAWSAPLPHEQFFGPGTRLTVL.

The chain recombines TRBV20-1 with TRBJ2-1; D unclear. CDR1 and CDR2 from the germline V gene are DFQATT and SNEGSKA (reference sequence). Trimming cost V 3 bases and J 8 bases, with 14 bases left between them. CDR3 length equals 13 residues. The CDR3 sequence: CSASGPPADEQFF. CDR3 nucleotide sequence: TGCAGTGCTAGCGGACCGCCGGCCGATGAGCAGTTCTTC.

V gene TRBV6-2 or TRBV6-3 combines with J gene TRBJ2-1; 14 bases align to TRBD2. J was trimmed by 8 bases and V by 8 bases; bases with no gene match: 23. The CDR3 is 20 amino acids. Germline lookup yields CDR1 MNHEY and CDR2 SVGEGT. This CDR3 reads CASRLDRTVTSGRAIDEQFF. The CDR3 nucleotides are TGTGCCAGCCGCCTGGACAGGACCGTGACTAGCGGGAGGGCCATAGATGAGCAGTTCTTC.

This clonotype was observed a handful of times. Here the CDR3 DNA reads TGTGCCAGCAGCTCCCGACTAGCGGGAGCAGAGACCCAGTACTTC. As protein: CASSSRLAGAETQYF. The rearrangement links TRBV11-2 to TRBJ2-5, with 12 bases aligning to TRBD2. CDR3 size: 15 residues. Trimming at V came to 4 bases and at J to 4 bases, leaving 4 bases not matched to a gene. Looked up from germline, CDR1 is SGHAT and CDR2 is FQNNGV.

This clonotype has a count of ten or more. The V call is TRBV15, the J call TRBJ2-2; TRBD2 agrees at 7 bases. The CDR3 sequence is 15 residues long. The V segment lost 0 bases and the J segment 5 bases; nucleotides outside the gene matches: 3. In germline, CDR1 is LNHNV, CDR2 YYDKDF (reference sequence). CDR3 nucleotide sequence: TGTGCCACCAGCAGAGATCGGGGGGAAACCGGGGAGCTGTTTTTT. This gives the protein CATSRDRGETGELFF.

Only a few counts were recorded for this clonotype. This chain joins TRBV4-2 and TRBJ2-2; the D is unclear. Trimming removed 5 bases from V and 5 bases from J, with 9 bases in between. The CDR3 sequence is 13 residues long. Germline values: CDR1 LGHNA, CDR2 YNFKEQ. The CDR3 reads CASSGSRTGELFF. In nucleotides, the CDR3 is TGTGCCAGCAGCGGCTCCCGGACCGGGGAGCTGTTTTTT.

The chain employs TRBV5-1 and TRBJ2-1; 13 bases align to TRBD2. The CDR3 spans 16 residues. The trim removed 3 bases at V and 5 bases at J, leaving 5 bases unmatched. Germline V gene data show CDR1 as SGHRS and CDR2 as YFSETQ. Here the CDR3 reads CASSSTSGGGNNEQFF. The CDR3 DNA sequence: TGCGCCAGCAGCTCAACTAGCGGGGGGGGTAACAATGAGCAGTTCTTC.

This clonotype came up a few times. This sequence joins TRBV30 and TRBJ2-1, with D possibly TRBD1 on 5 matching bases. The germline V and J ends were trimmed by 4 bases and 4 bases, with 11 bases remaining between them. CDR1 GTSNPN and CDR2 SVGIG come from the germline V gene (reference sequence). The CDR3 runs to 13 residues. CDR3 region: CAWKRQWYNEQFF. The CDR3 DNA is TGTGCCTGGAAGAGACAGTGGTACAATGAGCAGTTCTTC.

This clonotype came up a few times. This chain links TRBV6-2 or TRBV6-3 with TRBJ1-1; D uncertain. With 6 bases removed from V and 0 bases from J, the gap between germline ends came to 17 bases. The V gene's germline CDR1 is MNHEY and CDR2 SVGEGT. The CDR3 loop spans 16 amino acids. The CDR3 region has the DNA TGTGCCAGCAGCCGTTACCGGGTACAGATGAACACTGAAGCTTTCTTT. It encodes CASSRYRVQMNTEAFF.

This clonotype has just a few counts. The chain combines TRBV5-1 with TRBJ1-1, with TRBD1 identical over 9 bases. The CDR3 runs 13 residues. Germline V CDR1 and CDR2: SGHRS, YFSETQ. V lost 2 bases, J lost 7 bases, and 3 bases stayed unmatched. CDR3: CASSFDRGYEAFF. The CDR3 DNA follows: TGCGCCAGCAGCTTTGACAGGGGGTATGAAGCTTTCTTT.

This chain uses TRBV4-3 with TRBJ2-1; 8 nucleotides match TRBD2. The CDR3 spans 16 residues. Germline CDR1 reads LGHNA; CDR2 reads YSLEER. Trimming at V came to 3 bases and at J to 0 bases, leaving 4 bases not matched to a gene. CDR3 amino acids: CASSHYGTSSYNEQFF. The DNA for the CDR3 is TGCGCCAGCAGCCACTACGGGACTAGCTCCTACAATGAGCAGTTCTTC.

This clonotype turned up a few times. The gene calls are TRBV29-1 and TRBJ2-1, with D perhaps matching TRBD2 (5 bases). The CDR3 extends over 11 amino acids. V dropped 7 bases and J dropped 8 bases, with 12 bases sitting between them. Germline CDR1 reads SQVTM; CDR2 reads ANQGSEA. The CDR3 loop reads CSARISDEQFF. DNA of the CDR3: TGCAGCGCCCGAATTAGCGATGAGCAGTTCTTC.

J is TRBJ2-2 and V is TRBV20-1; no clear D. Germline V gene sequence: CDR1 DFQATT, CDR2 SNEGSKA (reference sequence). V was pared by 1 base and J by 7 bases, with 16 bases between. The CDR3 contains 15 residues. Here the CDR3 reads CSARVSRAPFGELFF. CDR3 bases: TGCAGTGCTAGAGTCTCGAGAGCACCTTTCGGGGAGCTGTTTTTT.

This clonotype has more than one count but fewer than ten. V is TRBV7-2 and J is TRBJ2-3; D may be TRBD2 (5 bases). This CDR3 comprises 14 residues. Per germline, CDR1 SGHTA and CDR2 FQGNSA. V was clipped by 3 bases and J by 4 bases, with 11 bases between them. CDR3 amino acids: CASSFTRTADTQYF. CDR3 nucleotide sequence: TGTGCCAGCAGCTTTACTAGGACCGCAGATACGCAGTATTTT.

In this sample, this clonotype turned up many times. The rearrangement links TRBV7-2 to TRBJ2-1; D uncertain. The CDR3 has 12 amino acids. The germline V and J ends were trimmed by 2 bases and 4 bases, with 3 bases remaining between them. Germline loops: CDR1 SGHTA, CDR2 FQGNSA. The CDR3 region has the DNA TGTGCCAGCAGCTTAATATACAATGAGCAGTTCTTC. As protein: CASSLIYNEQFF.

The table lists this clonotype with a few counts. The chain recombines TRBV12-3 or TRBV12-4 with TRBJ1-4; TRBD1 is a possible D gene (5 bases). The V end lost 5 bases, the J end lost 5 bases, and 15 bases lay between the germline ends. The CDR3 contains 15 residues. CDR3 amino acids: CASSPAGRINEKLFF. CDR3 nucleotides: TGTGCCAGCAGTCCCGCGGGACGGATCAATGAAAAACTGTTTTTT.

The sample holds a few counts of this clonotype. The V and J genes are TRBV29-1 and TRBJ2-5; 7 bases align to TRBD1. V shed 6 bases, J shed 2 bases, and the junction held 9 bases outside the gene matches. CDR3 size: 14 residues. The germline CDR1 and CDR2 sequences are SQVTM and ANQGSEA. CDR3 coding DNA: TGCAGCGTGGTTTATCCGGGACAGCAAGAGACCCAGTACTTC. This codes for CSVVYPGQQETQYF. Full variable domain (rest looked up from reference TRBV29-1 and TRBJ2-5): SAVISQKPSRDICQRGTSLTIQCQVDSQVTMMFWYRQQPGQSLTLIATANQGSEATYESGFVIDKFPISRPNLTFSTLTVSNMSPEDSSIYLCSVVYPGQQETQYFGPGTRLLVL.